The 4 T cell receptor beta chains reported below all come from one sample, sequenced in a study of T cells after yellow fever vaccination. TCRdb reprocessed the 5' RACE reads via MiXCR and lists one record per CDR3 protein. The repertoire holds some 600,000 distinct CDR3 sequences, with roughly an eighth as singletons. Sequencing was performed on PBMCs, taken on the day of the yellow fever booster vaccination. The source is a man between 25 and 39 years old who received the YFV17D yellow fever vaccine.

This CDR3 is CSARDGLRLNEQYF. In DNA, the CDR3 is TGCAGTGCTAGAGATGGGCTCCGCCTGAACGAGCAGTACTTC. V gene TRBV20-1 combines with J gene TRBJ2-7; D unresolved. The V and J ends lost 0 bases and 5 bases respectively, with 14 bases between them. This CDR3 spans 14 amino acids. From germline, CDR1 is DFQATT and CDR2 SNEGSKA (reference sequence).

A few counts support this clonotype. The CDR3: CASSVYNQPQHF. CDR3 in DNA: TGTGCCAGCAGCGTATACAATCAGCCCCAGCATTTT. The chain is built from TRBV7-2 and TRBJ1-5; D unclear. Deletions cut 5 bases from V and 3 bases from J, with 5 bases between. The CDR3 length is 12 residues. Germline values: CDR1 SGHTA, CDR2 FQGNSA.

This clonotype was seen more than once but under ten times. The chain combines TRBV7-2 with TRBJ2-7; 11 nucleotides line up with TRBD2. Germline V CDR1 and CDR2: SGHTA, FQGNSA. With 5 bases clipped from V and 1 base from J, the junction kept 7 bases outside the gene matches. The CDR3 is 16 residues long. This CDR3 reads CASSPSTSGKSYEQYF. CDR3 sequence (DNA): TGTGCCAGCAGCCCCTCGACTAGCGGGAAGTCCTACGAGCAGTACTTC.

The chain joins TRBV3-1 to TRBJ2-2; 9 bases map to TRBD2. Germline V gives CDR1 LGHDT, CDR2 YNNKEL (reference sequence). This CDR3 is built from 18 residues. J was trimmed by 2 bases and V by 6 bases; bases with no gene match: 13. CDR3 amino acids: CASSLGGGADGNTGELFF. The CDR3 bases are TGTGCCAGCAGTTTAGGCGGGGGGGCTGATGGTAACACCGGGGAGCTGTTTTTT.